The clone carrying this T cell receptor beta chain came up a few times. Antigen unknown. Assay: immunoSEQ multiplex PCR; the TCRdb copy retains only in-frame clones and omits some. The sample has over 150,000 clones, approximately 86% seen once. This sample is drawn from a study of T cell responses to AZD1222 COVID-19 vaccine. General study findings and limits: Spike-specific TCR breadth and depth both grew after two AZD1222 doses. Vaccine-related CD4 TCRs covered spike, predominating at 160-218 and 743-854. Clonal diversity was possibly underestimated, and white British individuals and females predominated among donors. In all cases, repertoires were sampled only after the peak T cell response.

The CDR3 is 15 amino acids. Germline V gives CDR1 SGHNT, CDR2 YYREEE (reference sequence). Between the trimmed V and J ends, which lost 4 bases and 0 bases, there was a span of 11 bases. The receptor was isolated from an adult in good health. The sample here was peripheral blood, taken on day 0 of AZD1222 vaccination. J is TRBJ2-1 and V is TRBV5-4; D remains ambiguous. The CDR3 DNA reads as TGTGCCAGCAGCCTCGACAAGGCCTCCTACAATGAGCAGTTCTTC. As protein: CASSLDKASYNEQFF.